The present entry profiles one T cell receptor (beta chain) with its context. The source of the sample is a study of blood T cell repertoires in COVID-19. For the study at large: Some COVID-19 samples were acute and others convalescent; all came from the United States, Italy and Spain. T cells, B-cell-depleted T cells, or PBMCs provided the cDNA or gDNA that served as material.

Profiled with immunoSEQ multiplex PCR; TCRdb holds only in-frame clones, not every one. The table has some 130,000 clones, over 60% seen once. The germline V gene encodes CDR1 MNHEY and CDR2 SVGAGI. There are 13 residues in the CDR3. Trimming took 8 bases from V and 2 from J, leaving 10 bases between them. The sample comprised peripheral blood. This receptor was taken from a woman between 65 and 79 years old with acute or convalescent COVID-19. The V call is TRBV6-5, the J call TRBJ2-1, with D possibly TRBD2 on 5 matching bases. For the CDR3, the DNA is TGTGCCAGCGGACTTACCGCCTACAATGAGCAGTTCTTC. As protein: CASGLTAYNEQFF.